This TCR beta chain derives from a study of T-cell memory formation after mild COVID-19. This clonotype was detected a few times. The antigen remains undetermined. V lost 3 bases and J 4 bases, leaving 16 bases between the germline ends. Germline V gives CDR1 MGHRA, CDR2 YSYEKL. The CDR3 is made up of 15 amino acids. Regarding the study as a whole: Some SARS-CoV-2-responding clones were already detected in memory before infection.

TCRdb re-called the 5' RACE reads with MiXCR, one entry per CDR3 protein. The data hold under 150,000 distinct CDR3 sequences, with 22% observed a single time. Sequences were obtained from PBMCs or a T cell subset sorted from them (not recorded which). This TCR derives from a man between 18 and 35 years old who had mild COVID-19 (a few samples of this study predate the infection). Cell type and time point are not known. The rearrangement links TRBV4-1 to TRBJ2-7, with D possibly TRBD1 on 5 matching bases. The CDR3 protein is CASSHTGVGWYEQYF. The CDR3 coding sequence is TGCGCCAGCAGCCATACAGGTGTTGGGTGGTACGAGCAGTACTTC.